The rows below give T cell receptor beta chains drawn from one sample of a study of blood T cell repertoires in COVID-19. This table comes from immunoSEQ multiplex PCR, and its TCRdb copy is limited to in-frame clones, with some not included. The table includes under 150,000 clones, around 84% detected once. The sequenced material came from peripheral blood. The receptors here all came from a woman aged 40 to 49 with acute or convalescent COVID-19. Each CDR3 is given with its conserved first and last residue. The order of the fields is V gene, J gene, CDR3 length, D gene, clone size, CDR3 DNA, CDR3 protein. A D gene is named only where the DNA matches it firmly. Not every row has a clone size; where given, it reads once, few, many or a size class.

TRBV5-4,TRBJ1-2,13,.,.,TGTGCCAGCAGCCCCTCGGGGCGAAGGGGGTACACCTTC,CASSPSGRRGYTF
TRBV7-2,TRBJ1-4,14,TRBD1,.,TGTGCCAGCAGCCGGACAGGGGAGAATGAAAAACTGTTTTTT,CASSRTGENEKLFF
TRBV7-8,TRBJ2-5,13,.,.,TGTGCCAGCAGCCGTAGACAGGCAGAGACCCAGTACTTC,CASSRRQAETQYF
TRBV18,TRBJ1-2,15,.,.,TGCGCCAGCTCACCAATCCTGGACAAGGGGGATGGCTACACCTTC,CASSPILDKGDGYTF
TRBV4-1,TRBJ2-1,15,.,.,TGCGCCAGCAGCCAAGCCCTGGGTAGCCCCAATGAGCAGTTCTTC,CASSQALGSPNEQFF
TRBV30,TRBJ2-1,13,.,.,TGTGCCGGGAGGAGGGGGTACTACAATGAGCAGTTCTTC,CAGRRGYYNEQFF
TRBV6-2/TRBV6-3,TRBJ2-1,12,.,.,TGTGCCAGCAGTTATACCGGGGGTGAGCAGTTCTTC,CASSYTGGEQFF
TRBV19,TRBJ1-5,14,.,.,TGTGCCAGTAGTATGGAGAGGGTTACTCAGCCCCAGCATTTT,CASSMERVTQPQHF
TRBV3-1/TRBV3-2,TRBJ2-7,15,TRBD1,.,TGTGCCAGCAGCCAGCCGGGACAGGGGACATACGAGCAGTACTTC,CASSQPGQGTYEQYF
TRBV7-2,TRBJ2-5,12,.,.,TGTGCCAGCCACCAGGGGAGAGAGACCCAGTACTTC,CASHQGRETQYF
TRBV2,TRBJ2-1,13,TRBD2,.,TGTGCCAGCAGTGAGGCCGGGGGGAATGAGCAGTTCTTC,CASSEAGGNEQFF
TRBV6-6,TRBJ2-7,15,TRBD2,few,TGTGCCAGCAGTCCGCGACTAGCGGGGGCGGGCGAGCAGTACTTC,CASSPRLAGAGEQYF
TRBV7-9,TRBJ2-2,14,.,.,TGTGCCAGCAGCCCCCGAGGGTTCACCGGGGAGCTGTTTTTT,CASSPRGFTGELFF
TRBV4-1,TRBJ1-1,14,.,.,TGCGCCAGCAGCGCGCCAGGGGCGCGCACTGAAGCTTTCTTT,CASSAPGARTEAFF
TRBV19,TRBJ2-7,16,TRBD1,few,TGTGCCAGTAGTATAGCGACGACAGGGCGCCCCTACGAGCAGTACTTC,CASSIATTGRPYEQYF
TRBV6-5,TRBJ1-6,16,TRBD1,.,TGTGCCAGCAGTTACTCAGGGGACAGGGTGGGTTCACCCCTCCACTTT,CASSYSGDRVGSPLHF
TRBV18,TRBJ2-7,15,TRBD2,.,TGTGCCAGCTCAACTAGCGGCCAGAGCTCCTACGAGCAGTACTTC,CASSTSGQSSYEQYF
TRBV5-1,TRBJ1-1,13,.,.,TGCGCCAGCAAGTCCGAGGTGAACACTGAAGCTTTCTTT,CASKSEVNTEAFF
TRBV4-1,TRBJ2-2,16,TRBD2,.,TGCGCCAGCAGCCAAGAACGCGGGGGAGACACCGGGGAGCTGTTTTTT,CASSQERGGDTGELFF
TRBV7-4,TRBJ1-5,14,.,.,TGTGCCAGGACAAGGGAGGGTGTGAGGCAGCCCCAGCATTTT,CARTREGVRQPQHF
TRBV5-6,TRBJ2-1,19,TRBD2,.,TGTGCCAGCAGCTTGGCCTGGCGGGGGGGCCCGTCTGCCTACAATGAGCAGTTCTTC,CASSLAWRGGPSAYNEQFF
TRBV3-1/TRBV3-2,TRBJ2-3,15,.,.,TGTGCCAGCAGCCAGAGGACTCGACTCACAGATACGCAGTATTTT,CASSQRTRLTDTQYF
TRBV2,TRBJ1-4,14,TRBD1,.,TGTGCCAGCACCCTGACAGGGGTCGCTGAAAAACTGTTTTTT,CASTLTGVAEKLFF
TRBV18,TRBJ1-6,15,.,.,TGTGCCAGCTCAAACGACTACTCCTATAATTCACCCCTCCACTTT,CASSNDYSYNSPLHF
TRBV7-6,TRBJ2-2,15,.,.,TGTGCCAGCAGCGCTTCCGGTCAGAACACCGGGGAGCTGTTTTTT,CASSASGQNTGELFF
TRBV3-1/TRBV3-2,TRBJ1-1,14,.,.,TGTGCCAGCAGCCTTGGTAGTGGGAACACTGAAGCTTTCTTT,CASSLGSGNTEAFF
TRBV10-3,TRBJ1-1,14,TRBD1,.,TGTGCCATCAGAGTATCGACAGGGATCACTGAAGCTTTCTTT,CAIRVSTGITEAFF
TRBV7-9,TRBJ2-3,16,.,.,TGTGCCAGCAGCTTAGTGAGCGGGTGGAGCACAGATACGCAGTATTTT,CASSLVSGWSTDTQYF
TRBV7-8,TRBJ1-6,14,.,few,TGTGCCAGCAGCATGCGGGGAACTAATTCACCCCTCCACTTT,CASSMRGTNSPLHF
TRBV24-1,TRBJ1-2,13,TRBD1,.,TGTGCCACCAGTGATCACACAGGGGGAGGCTACACCTTC,CATSDHTGGGYTF
TRBV2,TRBJ1-2,16,TRBD1,.,TGTGCCAGCAGTGATGTAGGGACAGGGGGGAACTATGGCTACACCTTC,CASSDVGTGGNYGYTF
TRBV7-8,TRBJ2-2,15,.,.,TGTGCCAGCAGAGTAACTACATTAAACACCGGGGAGCTGTTTTTT,CASRVTTLNTGELFF
TRBV7-9,TRBJ1-1,13,TRBD1,.,TGTGCCAGCAGCTTAGTAGGGGACAGCGAAGCTTTCTTT,CASSLVGDSEAFF
TRBV11-1,TRBJ1-1,14,.,.,TGTGCCAGCAGCTTACCCACAGAGAACACTGAAGCTTTCTTT,CASSLPTENTEAFF
TRBV11-2,TRBJ2-7,14,.,once,TGTGCCAGCAGCTTAGTCAGCGGCGGGTACGAGCAGTACTTC,CASSLVSGGYEQYF
TRBV30,TRBJ2-2,13,TRBD2,.,TGTGCCTGGAGAGGCGGGGGGTACGGGGAGCTGTTTTTT,CAWRGGGYGELFF